Reported below is one T cell receptor beta chain. Its antigen target is currently unknown. Base-call qualities are not available, and no considerably larger clone is one nucleotide away. Reading the germline V gene gives CDR1 SGHRS and CDR2 YFSETQ. Cut back by 7 bases and 9 bases, the V and J ends lie 23 bases apart. From cysteine to phenylalanine, the CDR3 is 15 amino acids long. The CDR3 DNA has 45 bases and is translated from base 1. A single peripheral blood draw of about 116 mL on average was collected from each donor into heparinised tubes. A BD FACSAria II was used to sort naive, central memory, regulatory and stem cell-like memory CD4+ T cells with a panel that included CD45RO, CCR7, CD25, CD127, CD95 and CD27. A purity above 95% was achieved for all sorted populations. Right away, PBMCs were isolated by Lymphoprep density gradient centrifugation and were stained directly, with no culture step. To minimize batch effects, samples were stained and sorted in pairs, one healthy donor with one patient per experiment.

The data stem from a study of beta chain features in type 1 diabetes (dated by TCRdb to the late 2010s). With respect to the entire study: Mean age, gender distribution, total cell number and subset yield did not differ between patients and healthy donors. A total of 107,917,701 sorted cells were examined across all samples, and a strong correlation was observed between cell number per subset and RNA yield. Whereas all 30 or so donors provided naive and central memory subsets, regulatory and stem cell-like memory subsets were isolated from just 8 patients and about eight healthy donors. In the study, recently diagnosed type 1 diabetes patients and matched healthy donors were compared on the TCRB repertoires of their sorted circulating CD4+ T cell subsets. Study-wide conclusions, independent of this receptor: Because the HLA sub-analyses included only small numbers of individuals, any influence of HLA type on TCRB rearrangement was left unresolved. Naive, central memory and regulatory TCRB repertoires appeared to be more similar among patients than among healthy donors. Fewer insertions and more nucleotide deletions at VDJ recombination sites were observed in patients with type 1 diabetes, implying thymic rearrangement abnormalities. Because cDNA was sequenced instead of genomic DNA, highly expressing activated cells could be over-represented, though the groups showed no difference in activation or CD3 levels. In all four CD4+ subsets, TCRB CDR3 length was moderately but significantly shorter in type 1 diabetes patients. Shorter templates might be favored by PCR, yet because patient and control samples were amplified and corrected together, any such skew would affect both groups equally.

The entire isolated RNA was reverse transcribed using the High Capacity cDNA Reverse Transcription Kit, and thus expressed TCRB transcripts were sequenced. Deep immunoSEQ sequencing was performed on naive, central memory and regulatory T cell samples, with an average of about 4 million total reads per sample. Sorted cells were lysed in RLT buffer and RNA was extracted with DNase-treated RNeasy Micro or Mini kits, depending on cell number. Each cell subset was processed separately to prevent cross-contamination, with patient and healthy donor samples processed together. TCRB sequences were amplified from cDNA with the immunoSEQ multiplex PCR, producing 87-bp fragments spanning the CDR3 region. The amplicons were sequenced using the Illumina HiSeq platform. The source study handled its data this way. Synthetic template baselines were used to correct PCR bias computationally, reads within Hamming distance 2 were collapsed, and singletons that could not be merged were discarded. Reads were aligned to IMGT to assign V, D and J genes, CDR3 length, and insertions or deletions at six rearrangement sites. Within each subset, clonotype counts were normalized to sorted cell number, and only after that were true diversity and Gini coefficients computed with the tcR R package. The overlap coefficient, calculated on TCRB nucleotide sequences, was used to measure repertoire sharing. As a proxy for the pre-selection repertoire, out-of-frame TCRB sequences from naive cells were analyzed. TCRdb took this table from immuneACCESS and kept in-frame rearrangements with V and J called. Such tables lack part of the clones; where checked against another copy, unresolved V genes explain under half of the gap, and the rest is unexplained. D and trimming come from the DNA, and the V and J calls and clone size come from that table. Counted in this sample were 200,000 to 250,000 clones; around 15% of them appeared once. The biggest ten clones account for 0.085% of the sample.

The specimen was naive CD4+ T cells from blood. The sample's cell subset or site label is to be understood as: true naive CD4+ T cells. This chain joins TRBV5-1 to TRBJ2-1; the D region possibly corresponds to TRBD1 (6 bases align). This clonotype was obtained from a man aged 25-40 years with type 1 diabetes. The CDR3 loop reads CASARVTGFQGEQFF. The bases are TGCGCCAGCGCGCGGGTAACAGGGTTCCAAGGTGAGCAGTTCTTC. Extended through the reference TRBV5-1 and TRBJ2-1 proteins, this CDR3 yields the full variable domain: KAGVTQTPRYLIKTRGQQVTLSCSPISGHRSVSWYQQTPGQGLQFLFEYFSETQRNKGNFPGRFSGRQFSNSRSEMNVSTLELGDSALYLCASARVTGFQGEQFFGPGTRLTVL.